Below, 29 T cell receptor beta chains from the same sample are listed, as sequenced in a study of blood T cell repertoires in COVID-19. Sequencing used immunoSEQ multiplex PCR; TCRdb keeps in-frame clones, though not all of them. The profile shows 260,000 or so clones, approximately 88% of them singletons. The sample consisted of PBMCs or T cells enriched from blood (not recorded which). These TCRs come from a woman between 40 and 50 years old with acute COVID-19.

The J gene is TRBJ1-2, the V gene TRBV16; D remains unclear. The CDR3 runs 14 residues. Germline V gene lookup returns CDR1 KGHSY and CDR2 FQNENV. Trimming shortened V by 3 bases and J by 3 bases, and 11 bases separated the two germline ends. CDR3 loop: CASSQTGVDYGYTF. Written as DNA, the CDR3 is TGTGCCAGCAGCCAGACCGGAGTTGACTATGGCTACACCTTC.

On this clone itself: Compared with germline, one end of the junction differs, possibly owing to a read error. This rearrangement joins TRBV24-1 to TRBJ2-3; the match to TRBD2 covers 7 bases. There are 15 residues in the CDR3. In germline, CDR1 is KGHDR, CDR2 SFDVKD. This CDR3 is CATSWRGSPIRSRNF. CDR3 nucleotides: TGTGCCACCAGTTGGCGCGGGAGTCCCATAAGAAGTCGGAATTTT.

The CDR3 nucleotides are TGTGCCACCAGTGTTGACCTCCGGGACAGGGGGCTCGACGGCTACACCTTC. This translates into CATSVDLRDRGLDGYTF. V usage is TRBV24-1 and J usage is TRBJ1-2; 12 positions match TRBD1. In germline, CDR1 is KGHDR, CDR2 SFDVKD. V trimming: 5 bases; J trimming: 8 bases; junction bases outside the gene matches: 14. This CDR3 is 17 amino acids long.

This sequence joins TRBV18 and TRBJ2-1, with D tentatively TRBD2 (6 bases). Trimming took 1 base from V and 0 from J, leaving 7 bases between them. This CDR3 region has 15 residues. CDR1 and CDR2 (germline): KGHSH, LQKENI. CDR3 nucleotides: TGTGCCAGCTCACCACTAGCGGACTCCTACAATGAGCAGTTCTTC. It specifies CASSPLADSYNEQFF.

As DNA, the CDR3 is TGTGCCAGCAGTTGGGGGACTACGGAGGGATATTTT. Translating gives CASSWGTTEGYF. V and J are TRBV12-3 or TRBV12-4 and TRBJ1-3, with D tentatively TRBD1 (5 bases). The CDR3 runs to 12 residues. V was cut by 4 bases and J by 15 bases, with 16 bases left in between.

This sequence joins TRBV20-1 and TRBJ2-3, with D hard to call. In germline, CDR1 is DFQATT, CDR2 SNEGSKA (reference sequence). The CDR3 is 12 amino acids. The V end lost 3 bases, the J end lost 0 bases, and 4 bases lay between the germline ends. CDR3 loop: CSASTSTDTQYF. In DNA form, the CDR3 reads TGCAGTGCTAGTACTAGCACAGATACGCAGTATTTT.

The rearrangement uses TRBV10-1 and TRBJ2-1, with D perhaps TRBD2 (7 bases). Deletions cut 2 bases from V and 6 bases from J, with 8 bases between. Germline CDR1 WNHNN, CDR2 SYGVQD (reference sequence). The CDR3 runs to 13 residues. Here the CDR3 reads CASSEGGANEQFF. The DNA for the CDR3 is TGCGCCAGCAGTGAGGGGGGGGCCAATGAGCAGTTCTTC.

The chain uses TRBV19 and TRBJ1-5; maybe TRBD1 (6 bases). The CDR3 covers 18 residues. V was shortened by 2 bases and J by 4 bases, with 21 bases between the two germline ends. Germline CDR1 is LNHDA and CDR2 is SQIVND (reference sequence). This chain's CDR3 is CASSISERGAVTNQPQHF. CDR3 nucleotides: TGTGCCAGTAGTATAAGTGAACGGGGGGCTGTGACAAATCAGCCCCAGCATTTT. Based on the CDR3 plus reference TRBV19 and TRBJ1-5, the full variable domain is DGGITQSPKYLFRKEGQNVTLSCEQNLNHDAMYWYRQDPGQGLRLIYYSQIVNDFQKGDIAEGYSVSREKKESFPLTVTSAQKNPTAFYLCASSISERGAVTNQPQHFGDGTRLSIL.

V usage is TRBV7-9 and J usage is TRBJ1-3; 7 bases line up with TRBD1. Germline V gene lookup returns CDR1 SEHNR and CDR2 FQNEAQ (reference sequence). The CDR3 contains 18 residues. J gave up 2 bases and V 6 bases, and 16 bases lay outside the gene matches. The CDR3 is CASSQRPNDRVAGNTIYF. The CDR3 nucleotides read TGTGCCAGCAGTCAACGTCCCAACGACAGGGTAGCTGGAAACACCATATATTTT.

V gene TRBV5-8 combines with J gene TRBJ2-5, with 11 positions matching TRBD2. The junction had 2 bases not matched to a gene; V was cut back by 3 bases and J by 1 base. Per germline, CDR1 SGHTS and CDR2 YDEGEE. The CDR3 is made up of 15 amino acids. The CDR3 DNA reads TGTGCCAGCAGCTCCGGGACTAGCGGCCAAGAGACCCAGTACTTC. Encoded protein: CASSSGTSGQETQYF.

The gene calls are TRBV15 and TRBJ2-5, with 7 bases fitting TRBD2. Germline CDR1 is LNHNV and CDR2 is YYDKDF (reference sequence). The CDR3 runs to 15 residues. Losses at the gene ends were 3 bases for V and 5 bases for J; bases not matched to a gene: 9. The CDR3 DNA reads TGTGCCACCAGCAGTCCGGGAGGAGGTAGGGAGACCCAGTACTTC. This gives the protein CATSSPGGGRETQYF.

The V and J genes are TRBV9 and TRBJ2-7; tentative D call: TRBD2 (5 bases). CDR1 SGDLS and CDR2 YYNGEE come from the germline V gene. V was shortened by 2 bases and J by 3 bases, with 12 bases between the two germline ends. The CDR3 covers 14 residues. CDR3: CASSVADSYYEQYF. In DNA, the CDR3 is TGTGCCAGCAGCGTGGCGGACTCCTACTACGAGCAGTACTTC.

This chain connects TRBV4-1 to TRBJ1-5, with 7 bases fitting TRBD1. The CDR3 is 16 amino acids. V was pared by 4 bases and J by 6 bases, with 12 bases of the junction left unmatched. Germline assignment: CDR1 MGHRA and CDR2 YSYEKL. The CDR3 spells CASSPLTGRIGQPQHF. CDR3 nucleotides: TGCGCCAGCAGCCCTTTGACAGGGAGAATTGGTCAGCCCCAGCATTTT.

The chain employs TRBV5-1 and TRBJ2-6; TRBD1 matches 8 bases. The J segment lost 0 bases and the V segment lost 4 bases, leaving 6 bases of the junction unmatched. CDR1 and CDR2 (germline): SGHRS, YFSETQ. This CDR3 comprises 17 residues. CDR3 region: CASSGTGSSSGANVLTF. CDR3 sequence (DNA): TGCGCCAGCAGCGGGACAGGATCGAGCTCTGGGGCCAACGTCCTGACTTTC.

J is TRBJ2-7 and V is TRBV20-1, with 9 bases identical to TRBD1. Germline loops: CDR1 DFQATT, CDR2 SNEGSKA (reference sequence). The CDR3 is made up of 15 amino acids. Germline trimming cut 6 bases from V and 1 base from J; bases unmatched to any gene: 10. CDR3 sequence reads: CSASPGTGPSYEQYF. The CDR3 coding sequence is TGCAGTGCGAGTCCCGGGACAGGGCCATCCTACGAGCAGTACTTC.

J is TRBJ1-2 and V is TRBV28, with TRBD1 matching 8 bases. Germline V gene data show CDR1 as MDHEN and CDR2 as SYDVKM. Unmatched junction bases numbered 12, after V lost 4 bases and J lost 8 bases. The CDR3 covers 15 residues. CDR3 DNA sequence: TGTGCCAGCAGTTATACCTCAGGGGGCGCGAAAGGCTACACCTTC. Translating gives CASSYTSGGAKGYTF.

The chain joins TRBV5-5 to TRBJ1-3; no clear D gene. The germline gives CDR1 SGHKS, CDR2 YYEKEE (reference sequence). V was shortened by 1 base and J by 4 bases, with 12 bases between the two germline ends. The CDR3 is made up of 15 amino acids. CDR3 amino acids: CASSLPGALGNTIYF. The CDR3 DNA reads as TGTGCCAGCAGCTTGCCCGGAGCTCTGGGAAACACCATATATTTT. Supplemented by reference TRBV5-5 and TRBJ1-3, the full variable domain reads DAGVTQSPTHLIKTRGQQVTLRCSPISGHKSVSWYQQVLGQGPQFIFQYYEKEERGRGNFPDRFSARQFPNYSSELNVNALLLGDSALYLCASSLPGALGNTIYFGEGSWLTVV.

The chain employs TRBV16 and TRBJ1-6; D is perhaps TRBD1 (5 bases). CDR1 and CDR2 (germline): KGHSY, FQNENV. The CDR3 totals 16 residues. Trimming took off 2 bases at V and 5 bases at J, with 13 bases between the two ends. In nucleotides, the CDR3 is TGTGCCAGCAGCCAAGTGGTCCGGGGGGATAATTCACCCCTCCACTTT. Its protein is CASSQVVRGDNSPLHF.

J is TRBJ2-6 and V is TRBV5-4; unclear D gene. Trimming stripped 4 bases from V and 0 bases from J, with 8 bases between. CDR3 size: 15 residues. Per germline, CDR1 SGHNT and CDR2 YYREEE (reference sequence). The CDR3: CASSEASSGANVLTF. The CDR3 bases are TGTGCCAGCAGCGAGGCAAGCTCTGGGGCCAACGTCCTGACTTTC. The whole variable domain, filled in from reference TRBV5-4 and TRBJ2-6, reads ETGVTQSPTHLIKTRGQQVTLRCSSQSGHNTVSWYQQALGQGPQFIFQYYREEENGRGNFPPRFSGLQFPNYSSELNVNALELDDSALYLCASSEASSGANVLTFGAGSRLTVL.

The chain links TRBV10-3 to TRBJ1-1; D is possibly TRBD1 (6 bases). Germline CDR1 and CDR2: ENHRY and SYGVKD. Trimming left V 6 bases short and J 3 bases short, with 20 bases between. The CDR3 covers 16 residues. This CDR3 is CAIRPRRGGWDTEAFF. CDR3 sequence (DNA): TGTGCCATCAGGCCCCGTAGGGGGGGATGGGACACTGAAGCTTTCTTT.

The table lists this clone with a count of one. The V and J genes are TRBV28 and TRBJ1-1; weak D call: TRBD1 (6 bases). The V and J ends lost 2 bases and 0 bases respectively, with 10 bases between them. The germline gives CDR1 MDHEN, CDR2 SYDVKM. This CDR3 has 15 residues. This chain's CDR3 is CASSLGGAMNTEAFF. As DNA, the CDR3 is TGTGCCAGCAGTTTAGGGGGGGCTATGAACACTGAAGCTTTCTTT.

The chain recombines TRBV9 with TRBJ1-4, with 9 bases matching TRBD1. The V gene's germline CDR1 is SGDLS and CDR2 YYNGEE. J was trimmed by 6 bases and V by 3 bases; bases with no gene match: 6. The CDR3 totals 15 residues. The CDR3 DNA reads as TGTGCCAGCAGCGAATCCGGGACAGGGCATGAAAAACTGTTTTTT. Translation gives CASSESGTGHEKLFF.

The table lists this clone with a few counts. The V and J genes are TRBV19 and TRBJ1-4; D call uncertain. Per germline, CDR1 LNHDA and CDR2 SQIVND (reference sequence). Trimming stripped 4 bases from V and 5 bases from J, with 14 bases between. The CDR3 contains 15 residues. DNA of the CDR3: TGTGCCAGTAGTACGGGAGACGGATGGAATGAAAAACTGTTTTTT. Its translation: CASSTGDGWNEKLFF.

The chain joins TRBV6-5 to TRBJ2-1, with D maybe TRBD1 (5 bases). The V gene's germline CDR1 is MNHEY and CDR2 SVGAGI. The CDR3 is 13 amino acids. V lost 6 bases and J lost 5, with 11 bases in between. For the CDR3, the DNA is TGTGCCAGCAGGAAAGTGACAGACAATGAGCAGTTCTTC. This encodes CASRKVTDNEQFF.

In this sample, this clone turned up once. This CDR3 is CASSLRDRRPNDEKLFF. CDR3 DNA: TGTGCCAGCAGCCTAAGAGACAGGCGACCAAACGATGAAAAACTGTTTTTT. The V call is TRBV5-5, the J call TRBJ1-4; possibly TRBD1 for D (6 bases). CDR3 size: 17 residues. V dropped 4 bases and J dropped 6 bases, with 22 bases sitting between them. Germline CDR1 SGHKS, CDR2 YYEKEE (reference sequence).

This chain connects TRBV28 to TRBJ1-3; D call uncertain. This CDR3 has 16 amino acids. Germline assignment: CDR1 MDHEN and CDR2 SYDVKM. The V end lost 5 bases, the J end lost 4 bases, and 18 bases lay between the germline ends. This CDR3 is CASSPVYPIIGNTIYF. In DNA, the CDR3 is TGTGCCAGCAGTCCAGTATACCCCATTATCGGAAACACCATATATTTT.

Of note for this clone: A junction end diverges from the germline sequence, so it may reflect a read error. This rearrangement joins TRBV7-9 to TRBJ2-7; 12 positions match TRBD2. The CDR3 runs to 14 residues. CDR1 SEHNR and CDR2 FQNEAQ come from the germline V gene (reference sequence). The CDR3 reads CASSPPGTSGPHNF. The CDR3 nucleotides are TGTGCCAGCAGCCCTCCCGGGACTAGCGGGCCCCATAACTTC.

V and J are TRBV5-1 and TRBJ1-6; perhaps TRBD1 as D (6 bases). Trimming pared 2 bases from V and 5 bases from J, leaving 11 bases between. The CDR3 sequence is 15 residues long. Germline-derived CDR1 and CDR2 are SGHRS and YFSETQ. This CDR3 is CASSFEGVNNSPLHF. The CDR3 nucleotides are TGCGCCAGCAGCTTCGAGGGGGTGAATAATTCACCCCTCCACTTT.

The rearrangement joins TRBV6-5 to TRBJ1-4, with unresolved D. CDR3 length: 15 amino acids. Trimming took 6 bases from V and 5 from J, leaving 16 bases between them. Germline V gene sequence: CDR1 MNHEY, CDR2 SVGAGI. DNA for the CDR3: TGTGCCAGCAGCCGAGGTCGTGACCCGAATGAAAAACTGTTTTTT. It translates to CASSRGRDPNEKLFF.